Listed below are T cell receptor beta chains from one sample, sequenced in a study of T cells in narcolepsy. Clones were read by immunoSEQ multiplex PCR, and TCRdb kept only the in-frame ones, dropping some. The sample yields roughly 30,000 clones, around 87% seen once. The material sequenced was memory (CD45RA-) CD4+ T cells from blood. These receptors all stem from a human donor in good health. The CDR3 runs from the conserved cysteine through the conserved F or W.

>TRBJ2-7|14|TRBV19
CASSRDRGASEQYF
>TRBJ2-7|12|TRBV2
CASRTGTYEQYF
>TRBJ2-2|13|TRBV6-5
CASSYSQAGELFF
>TRBJ1-2|12|TRBV2
CASGLSANGYTF
>TRBJ2-3|16|TRBV4-1
CASSQPSSGSGDTQYF
>TRBJ2-2|16|TRBV5-1
CASSNEQGASTGELFF
>TRBJ1-5|15|TRBV27
CASSLSDGTNQPQHF
>TRBJ2-1|15|TRBV6-6
CASSPGRERYNEQFF
>TRBJ1-1|15|TRBV6-5
CASRLKGGGNTEAFF
>TRBJ2-1|15|TRBV11-2
CASSGVAGGADEQFF